The rows below give T cell receptor beta chains drawn from one sample of a study of glioma-infiltrating T cells after dendritic cell vaccination. Using immunoSEQ multiplex PCR, the repertoire was profiled, and TCRdb retains in-frame clones only, with some absent. The table includes roughly 100,000 clones, roughly 80% detected once. The sequencing here drew on blood, taken before dendritic cell vaccination. The receptors derive from a human donor with glioblastoma. Each CDR3 is given with its conserved first and last residue. Each record gives: CDR3 length, J gene, clone size, D gene, V gene, CDR3 DNA, CDR3 protein. D genes are given only for firm matches. Clone size appears in some rows only: once, few, many, or a class for an expanded clone.

len: 12; j_gene: TRBJ2-3; abundance: -; d_gene: -; v_gene: TRBV9; CDR3nt: TGTGCCAGCAGCCCAGGCACAGATACGCAGTATTTT; CDR3aa: CASSPGTDTQYF
len: 14; j_gene: TRBJ2-3; abundance: -; d_gene: -; v_gene: TRBV5-1; CDR3nt: TGCGCCAGCAGCTTATCGTCGAGCACAGATACGCAGTATTTT; CDR3aa: CASSLSSSTDTQYF
len: 14; j_gene: TRBJ2-3; abundance: -; d_gene: TRBD2; v_gene: TRBV6-4; CDR3nt: TGTGCCAGCAGCACTAGCGGGGGGCAATATACGCAGTATTTT; CDR3aa: CASSTSGGQYTQYF
len: 13; j_gene: TRBJ2-7; abundance: -; d_gene: TRBD1; v_gene: TRBV18; CDR3nt: TGTGCCAGCTCTCCCGACAGGGACTACGAGCAGTACTTC; CDR3aa: CASSPDRDYEQYF
len: 11; j_gene: TRBJ2-5; abundance: -; d_gene: TRBD2; v_gene: TRBV30; CDR3nt: TGTGCCTGGAGCGGGGAGGGGACCCAGTACTTC; CDR3aa: CAWSGEGTQYF
len: 16; j_gene: TRBJ2-1; abundance: once; d_gene: -; v_gene: TRBV11-3; CDR3nt: TGTGCCAGCAGCTTCCGGGCAGGGGGGCCCTACAATGAGCAGTTCTTC; CDR3aa: CASSFRAGGPYNEQFF
len: 16; j_gene: TRBJ1-1; abundance: -; d_gene: TRBD1; v_gene: TRBV15; CDR3nt: TGTGCCACCAGCAGAAAGCATTCACAGGGGGCAGACGAAGCTTTCTTT; CDR3aa: CATSRKHSQGADEAFF
len: 15; j_gene: TRBJ2-7; abundance: -; d_gene: TRBD1; v_gene: TRBV11-3; CDR3nt: TGTGCCAGCAGCTCTAGACAGGGTAAATCCTACGAGCAGTACTTC; CDR3aa: CASSSRQGKSYEQYF
len: 14; j_gene: TRBJ2-7; abundance: few; d_gene: -; v_gene: TRBV2; CDR3nt: TGTGCCAGCAGTGCGGCCAGGGGACGGTACGAGCAGTACTTC; CDR3aa: CASSAARGRYEQYF
len: 15; j_gene: TRBJ1-1; abundance: -; d_gene: -; v_gene: TRBV30; CDR3nt: TGTGCCTGGAGCGCCCCCGGACAGCGGAACACTGAAGCTTTCTTT; CDR3aa: CAWSAPGQRNTEAFF
len: 14; j_gene: TRBJ2-6; abundance: -; d_gene: -; v_gene: TRBV30; CDR3nt: TGTGCCTGGATTAGAAGCTCTGGGGCCAACGTCCTGACTTTC; CDR3aa: CAWIRSSGANVLTF
len: 14; j_gene: TRBJ1-1; abundance: -; d_gene: -; v_gene: TRBV10-1; CDR3nt: TGCGCCAGCAGTGCGGGTGGCGAGAACACTGAAGCTTTCTTT; CDR3aa: CASSAGGENTEAFF
len: 15; j_gene: TRBJ1-2; abundance: once; d_gene: TRBD1; v_gene: TRBV18; CDR3nt: TGTGCCAGCTCCCTACTCCGGGACAGCAAACATGGCTACACCTTC; CDR3aa: CASSLLRDSKHGYTF
len: 16; j_gene: TRBJ1-2; abundance: once; d_gene: TRBD1; v_gene: TRBV14; CDR3nt: TGTGCCAGCAGCTCCGGGACAGGGGCCCTTAACTATGGCTACACCTTC; CDR3aa: CASSSGTGALNYGYTF
len: 13; j_gene: TRBJ1-1; abundance: -; d_gene: -; v_gene: TRBV7-9; CDR3nt: TGTGCCAGCAGCTTAGCGCGAAACACTGAAGCTTTCTTT; CDR3aa: CASSLARNTEAFF
len: 13; j_gene: TRBJ2-5; abundance: -; d_gene: -; v_gene: TRBV7-2; CDR3nt: TGTGCCAGCAGCCCCAGGCCCAGGGAGACCCAGTACTTC; CDR3aa: CASSPRPRETQYF
len: 15; j_gene: TRBJ1-5; abundance: -; d_gene: -; v_gene: TRBV19; CDR3nt: TGTGCCAGTAGTCCCTCATTGGGCAGCAATCAGCCCCAGCATTTT; CDR3aa: CASSPSLGSNQPQHF
len: 14; j_gene: TRBJ2-2; abundance: -; d_gene: -; v_gene: TRBV27; CDR3nt: TGTGCCAGCAGTTTCCAGGGTATAGGCGGGGAGCTGTTTTTT; CDR3aa: CASSFQGIGGELFF
len: 18; j_gene: TRBJ2-6; abundance: few; d_gene: -; v_gene: TRBV2; CDR3nt: TGTGCCAGCAGCCCGTCGGCGGGACGGACCTCTGGGGCCAACGTCCTGACTTTC; CDR3aa: CASSPSAGRTSGANVLTF
len: 15; j_gene: TRBJ2-3; abundance: -; d_gene: -; v_gene: TRBV5-4; CDR3nt: TGTGCCAGCGGGCTCCGGGAAACTAGCACAGATACGCAGTATTTT; CDR3aa: CASGLRETSTDTQYF
len: 13; j_gene: TRBJ2-5; abundance: -; d_gene: -; v_gene: TRBV6-5; CDR3nt: TGTGCCAGCAGAGAATCGGCCCGGGGAAGAATGTACTTC; CDR3aa: CASRESARGRMYF
len: 13; j_gene: TRBJ1-3; abundance: few; d_gene: TRBD1; v_gene: TRBV10-1; CDR3nt: TGCGCCAGACCGACAGGGTCCGGAAACACCATATATTTT; CDR3aa: CARPTGSGNTIYF
len: 17; j_gene: TRBJ1-2; abundance: -; d_gene: -; v_gene: TRBV5-5; CDR3nt: TGTGCCAGCAGCCTGCCCGTGGGGGCCTACCCTAACTATGGCTACACCTTC; CDR3aa: CASSLPVGAYPNYGYTF
len: 15; j_gene: TRBJ1-5; abundance: few; d_gene: -; v_gene: TRBV5-4; CDR3nt: TGTGCCAGCAGCTTCGACGGACAGATCAATCAGCCCCAGCATTTT; CDR3aa: CASSFDGQINQPQHF
len: 15; j_gene: TRBJ1-1; abundance: -; d_gene: -; v_gene: TRBV18; CDR3nt: TGTGCCAGCTCACAGTTCCAGGGGATCAACACTGAAGCTTTCTTT; CDR3aa: CASSQFQGINTEAFF
len: 12; j_gene: TRBJ1-2; abundance: -; d_gene: TRBD1; v_gene: TRBV6-1; CDR3nt: TGTGCCAGCAGTGGGGACAGGCCGGGCTACACCTTC; CDR3aa: CASSGDRPGYTF
len: 14; j_gene: TRBJ2-1; abundance: few; d_gene: TRBD1; v_gene: TRBV5-1; CDR3nt: TGCGCCAGCAGTTTGGGACAGGGGGGCAATGAGCAGTTCTTC; CDR3aa: CASSLGQGGNEQFF
len: 16; j_gene: TRBJ1-2; abundance: -; d_gene: TRBD1; v_gene: TRBV19; CDR3nt: TGTGCCAGTCTTGACGCCGGGACAGGGGTGCGCTATGGCTACACCTTC; CDR3aa: CASLDAGTGVRYGYTF
len: 15; j_gene: TRBJ2-7; abundance: few; d_gene: TRBD1; v_gene: TRBV7-9; CDR3nt: TGTGCCAGCAGCTCAGACACAGGGGCGTCCTACGAGCAGTACTTC; CDR3aa: CASSSDTGASYEQYF
len: 15; j_gene: TRBJ2-2; abundance: once; d_gene: TRBD1; v_gene: TRBV6-5; CDR3nt: TGTGCCAGCAGTTACCTCCAGGGGGCGGGCGGAGAGCTGTTTTTT; CDR3aa: CASSYLQGAGGELFF
len: 13; j_gene: TRBJ1-1; abundance: -; d_gene: -; v_gene: TRBV7-2; CDR3nt: TGTGCCAGCAGCTTAGCAGCCTACACTGAAGCTTTCTTT; CDR3aa: CASSLAAYTEAFF
len: 15; j_gene: TRBJ2-1; abundance: -; d_gene: -; v_gene: TRBV6-5; CDR3nt: TGTGCCAGCAGTTTATCAGGGTTCTCCTACAATGAGCAGTTCTTC; CDR3aa: CASSLSGFSYNEQFF
len: 15; j_gene: TRBJ2-7; abundance: -; d_gene: TRBD1; v_gene: TRBV7-2; CDR3nt: TGTGCCAGCACCCCGGAGCCGGACAGGGCCAGCGAGCAGTACTTC; CDR3aa: CASTPEPDRASEQYF
len: 13; j_gene: TRBJ2-1; abundance: -; d_gene: -; v_gene: TRBV5-4; CDR3nt: TGTGCCAGCAGTTTGGGACAAGACAATGAGCAGTTCTTC; CDR3aa: CASSLGQDNEQFF
len: 16; j_gene: TRBJ2-5; abundance: -; d_gene: TRBD1; v_gene: TRBV15; CDR3nt: TGTGCCACCAGCAGAGATTTGGCAGGGGGCGGCGAGACCCAGTACTTC; CDR3aa: CATSRDLAGGGETQYF
len: 16; j_gene: TRBJ2-1; abundance: -; d_gene: TRBD2; v_gene: TRBV10-3; CDR3nt: TGTGCCATCAGTGGTGCCTTAGCGGGGGACCACAATGAGCAGTTCTTC; CDR3aa: CAISGALAGDHNEQFF
len: 17; j_gene: TRBJ2-3; abundance: -; d_gene: TRBD2; v_gene: TRBV2; CDR3nt: TGTGCCAGCAGTGACAAGTGGCTAGCGGGGTTTTCAGATACGCAGTATTTT; CDR3aa: CASSDKWLAGFSDTQYF
len: 15; j_gene: TRBJ1-5; abundance: -; d_gene: -; v_gene: TRBV2; CDR3nt: TGTGCCAGCAGATACAGGGACGATAGCAATCAGCCCCAGCATTTT; CDR3aa: CASRYRDDSNQPQHF
len: 15; j_gene: TRBJ2-3; abundance: -; d_gene: TRBD2; v_gene: TRBV4-2; CDR3nt: TGTGCCAGCAGCCGAAGTAGCGGGGGGTCCGATACGCAGTATTTT; CDR3aa: CASSRSSGGSDTQYF